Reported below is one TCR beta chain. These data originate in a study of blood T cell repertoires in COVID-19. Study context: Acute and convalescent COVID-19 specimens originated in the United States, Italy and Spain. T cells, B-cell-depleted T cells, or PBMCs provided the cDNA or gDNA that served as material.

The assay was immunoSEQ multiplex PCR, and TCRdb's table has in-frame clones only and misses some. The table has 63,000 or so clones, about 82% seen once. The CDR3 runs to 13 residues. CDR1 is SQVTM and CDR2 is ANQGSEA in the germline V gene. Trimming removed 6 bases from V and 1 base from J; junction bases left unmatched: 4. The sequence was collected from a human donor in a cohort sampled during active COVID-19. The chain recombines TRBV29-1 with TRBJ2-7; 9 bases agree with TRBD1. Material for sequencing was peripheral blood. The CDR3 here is CSVRGQGSYEQYF. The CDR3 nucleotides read TGCAGCGTGCGGGGACAGGGTTCCTACGAGCAGTACTTC.